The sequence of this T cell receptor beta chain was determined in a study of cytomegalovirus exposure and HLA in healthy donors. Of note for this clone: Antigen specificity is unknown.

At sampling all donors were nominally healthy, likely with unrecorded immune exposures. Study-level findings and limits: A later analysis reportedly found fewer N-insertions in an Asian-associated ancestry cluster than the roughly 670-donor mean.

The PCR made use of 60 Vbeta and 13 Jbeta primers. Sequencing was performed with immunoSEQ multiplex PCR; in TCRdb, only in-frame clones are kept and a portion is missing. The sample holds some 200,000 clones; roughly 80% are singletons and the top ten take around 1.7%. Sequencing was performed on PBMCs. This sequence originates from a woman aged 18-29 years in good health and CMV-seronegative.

CDR3 DNA: TGTGCCAGCAGTTACTCGATCAGGGGCTCTGGAAACACCATATATTTT. It translates to CASSYSIRGSGNTIYF. This rearrangement joins TRBV6-6 to TRBJ1-3, with D maybe TRBD1 (6 bases). Germline CDR1 is MNHNY and CDR2 is SVGAGI (reference sequence). The CDR3 loop spans 16 amino acids. V was pared by 0 bases and J by 0 bases, with 9 bases between.